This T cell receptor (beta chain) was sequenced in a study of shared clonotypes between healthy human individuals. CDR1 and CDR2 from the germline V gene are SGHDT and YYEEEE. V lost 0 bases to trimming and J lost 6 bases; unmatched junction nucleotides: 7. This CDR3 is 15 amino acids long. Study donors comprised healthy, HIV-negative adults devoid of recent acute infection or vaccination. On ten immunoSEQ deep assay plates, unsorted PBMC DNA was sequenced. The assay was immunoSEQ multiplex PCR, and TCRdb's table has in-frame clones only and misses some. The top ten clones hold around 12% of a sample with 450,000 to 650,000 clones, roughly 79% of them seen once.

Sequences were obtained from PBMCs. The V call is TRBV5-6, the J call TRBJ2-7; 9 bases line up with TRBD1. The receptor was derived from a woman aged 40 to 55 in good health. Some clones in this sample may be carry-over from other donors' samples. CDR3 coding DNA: TGTGCCAGCAGCTTGGGGTATGGGACAGGGCCCGAGCAGTACTTC. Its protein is CASSLGYGTGPEQYF.